A single sample gave rise to the 13 T cell receptor beta chains below, sequenced in a study of early T cells in non-severe SARS-CoV-2 infection. TCRdb redid the calling of the 5' RACE reads with MiXCR, one entry per CDR3 protein. The profile covers approximately 80,000 distinct CDR3 sequences, with about 11% appearing a single time and more than 10% taken by the ten largest. This specimen consisted of whole blood, obtained at baseline. These receptors all come from an adult who was a healthcare worker with PCR-confirmed SARS-CoV-2 infection or an uninfected control (not recorded which).

This chain connects TRBV15 to TRBJ2-1; D gene unclear. The V end was cut by 2 bases, the J end by 7 bases, with 6 bases between. In germline, CDR1 is LNHNV, CDR2 YYDKDF (reference sequence). The CDR3 is made up of 12 amino acids. The CDR3 DNA follows: TGTGCCACCAGCAGACTGTTGAATGAGCAGTTCTTC. Encoded protein: CATSRLLNEQFF.

The table lists this clonotype with many counts. This chain connects TRBV3-1 to TRBJ2-2; D might be TRBD1 (7 bases). CDR3 length: 15 residues. Trimming removed 2 bases at V and 7 bases at J, with 14 bases between. Germline lookup yields CDR1 LGHDT and CDR2 YNNKEL (reference sequence). The CDR3 region is CASSQKRQGGGELFF. In DNA form, the CDR3 reads TGTGCCAGCAGCCAAAAAAGACAGGGAGGCGGGGAGCTGTTTTTT.

Ten or more counts support this clonotype. The V gene is TRBV6-4, the J gene TRBJ2-3; 8 nucleotides match TRBD1. V was clipped by 0 bases and J by 4 bases; unmatched bases: 3. The CDR3 is 15 residues long. Germline V gene sequence: CDR1 MRHNA, CDR2 SNTAGT. This CDR3 is CASSDSMTGADTQYF. CDR3 sequence (DNA): TGTGCCAGCAGTGACTCGATGACAGGGGCAGATACGCAGTATTTT.

This clonotype was observed many times. The chain is built from TRBV6-5 and TRBJ1-6; TRBD1 agrees at 8 bases. There are 14 residues in the CDR3. Germline V gene data show CDR1 as MNHEY and CDR2 as SVGAGI. The V gene end was trimmed by 2 bases and the J gene end by 10 bases; junction bases not matched to a gene: 4. In nucleotides, the CDR3 is TGTGCCAGCAGTTACGAACAGGGGGTGTCACCCCTCCACTTT. Protein product: CASSYEQGVSPLHF.

This clonotype has a count of ten or more. The genes are TRBV12-3 or TRBV12-4 and TRBJ1-6, with D perhaps matching TRBD1 (5 bases). The CDR3 sequence is 14 residues long. Trimming stripped 2 bases from V and 10 bases from J, with 12 bases between. The CDR3 DNA reads as TGTGCCAGCAGTTTACAGGGACGCCGCTCACCCCTCCACTTT. Amino acid sequence: CASSLQGRRSPLHF.

This clonotype was detected many times. This chain connects TRBV7-7 to TRBJ2-1, with 7 bases matching TRBD2. The CDR3 covers 13 residues. Trimming removed 2 bases from V and 9 bases from J; junction bases left unmatched: 4. The germline V gene encodes CDR1 SSHAT and CDR2 FNYEAQ (reference sequence). Here the CDR3 DNA reads TGTGCCAGCAGCTTAAATCGCGGGGGTGAGCAGTTCTTC. Translated: CASSLNRGGEQFF.

The CDR3 coding sequence is TGCAGTGCTATCTCGGGGGAGACCCAGTACTTC. It codes for CSAISGETQYF. V and J are TRBV20-1 and TRBJ2-5; tentatively, D is TRBD2 (5 bases). This CDR3 comprises 11 residues. Germline V lookup: CDR1 DFQATT, CDR2 SNEGSKA (reference sequence). V lost 4 bases and J lost 5, with 8 bases in between.

This clonotype was seen at least ten times. DNA for the CDR3: TGCAGTGCTAGAGACACCAAGGGGACAGGGAATTCACCCCTCCACTTT. Translated, it gives CSARDTKGTGNSPLHF. The rearrangement links TRBV20-1 to TRBJ1-6; 9 nucleotides agree with TRBD1. Unmatched junction bases numbered 7, after V lost 0 bases and J lost 7 bases. Germline V lookup: CDR1 DFQATT, CDR2 SNEGSKA (reference sequence). This CDR3 comprises 16 residues.

This clonotype was counted only a few times. The V and J genes are TRBV6-5 and TRBJ2-7; TRBD1 aligns across 9 bases. Trimming removed 8 bases from V and 4 bases from J; junction bases left unmatched: 12. This CDR3 contains 15 residues. Germline V gene data show CDR1 as MNHEY and CDR2 as SVGAGI. The CDR3 bases are TGTGCCAGCGGCAAAGCTAGGACAGGGGTATACGAGCAGTACTTC. Protein product: CASGKARTGVYEQYF.

At least ten counts were recorded for this clonotype. The chain has TRBV7-9 and TRBJ1-1; TRBD1 is a possible D gene (5 bases). Germline V gene lookup returns CDR1 SEHNR and CDR2 FQNEAQ (reference sequence). This CDR3 contains 15 residues. V was clipped by 5 bases and J by 3 bases, with 16 bases between them. The CDR3 sequence is CASSPAGSQYTEAFF. CDR3 DNA: TGTGCCAGCAGCCCGGCAGGGTCCCAATACACTGAAGCTTTCTTT.

Only a few counts were recorded for this clonotype. This chain joins TRBV28 and TRBJ1-1; D ambiguous. The CDR3 runs 12 residues. The germline V gene encodes CDR1 MDHEN and CDR2 SYDVKM. Between the trimmed V and J ends, which lost 8 bases and 8 bases, there was a span of 15 bases. CDR3 sequence: CASLLSGGEAFF. The DNA for the CDR3 is TGTGCCAGCTTACTTTCGGGAGGCGAAGCTTTCTTT.

This clonotype was counted only a few times. The chain is built from TRBV19 and TRBJ1-2; D uncertain. The germline V gene has CDR1 LNHDA and CDR2 SQIVND (reference sequence). Trimming took off 6 bases at V and 2 bases at J, with 19 bases between the two ends. The CDR3 consists of 16 residues. In DNA, the CDR3 is TGTGCCAGTAGGACCCAGTCGGACCCCAGGAACTATGGCTACACCTTC. Translation: CASRTQSDPRNYGYTF.

This clonotype was seen many times. V gene TRBV4-1 combines with J gene TRBJ2-3; 10 bases are shared with TRBD2. With 3 bases clipped from V and 3 bases from J, the junction kept 6 bases outside the gene matches. This CDR3 spans 16 amino acids. Germline assignment: CDR1 MGHRA and CDR2 YSYEKL. This chain's CDR3 is CASSQRSGGATDTQYF. The CDR3 DNA reads TGCGCCAGCAGCCAGCGGAGCGGGGGGGCGACAGATACGCAGTATTTT.